Reported below is one T cell receptor (beta chain). The data derive from a study of T cell changes during pregnancy in multiple sclerosis. The trim removed 2 bases at V and 4 bases at J, leaving 6 bases unmatched. The CDR3 loop spans 16 amino acids. CDR1 MNHEY and CDR2 SMNVEV come from the germline V gene (reference sequence). The table came from immunoSEQ multiplex PCR; TCRdb's copy has only in-frame clones and leaves some out. The table records 55,000 to 75,000 clones, approximately 89% of them present only once. This specimen was peripheral blood, taken in the third trimester of pregnancy. This TCR came from a female donor in good health, enrolled as a control in a pregnancy study. The genes are TRBV27 and TRBJ2-2; 8 bases are a match to TRBD2. CDR3 sequence: CASSLPGGASTGELFF. CDR3 coding DNA: TGTGCCAGCAGTTTACCCGGGGGGGCCAGCACCGGGGAGCTGTTTTTT.